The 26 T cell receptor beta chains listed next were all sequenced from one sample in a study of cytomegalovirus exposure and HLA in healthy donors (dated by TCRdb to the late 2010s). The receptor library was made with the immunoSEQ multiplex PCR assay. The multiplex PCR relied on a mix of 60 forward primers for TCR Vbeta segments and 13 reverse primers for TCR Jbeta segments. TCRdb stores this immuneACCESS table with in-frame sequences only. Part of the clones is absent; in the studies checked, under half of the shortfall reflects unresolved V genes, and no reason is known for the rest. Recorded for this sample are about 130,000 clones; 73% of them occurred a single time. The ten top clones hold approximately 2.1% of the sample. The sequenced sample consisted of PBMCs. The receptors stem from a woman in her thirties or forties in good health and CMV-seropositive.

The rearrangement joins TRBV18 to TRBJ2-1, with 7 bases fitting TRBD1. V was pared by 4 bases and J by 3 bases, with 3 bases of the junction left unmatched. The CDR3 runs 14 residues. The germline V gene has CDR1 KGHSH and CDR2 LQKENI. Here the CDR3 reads CASSRTGYYNEQFF. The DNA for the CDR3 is TGTGCCAGCTCACGGACAGGCTACTACAATGAGCAGTTCTTC. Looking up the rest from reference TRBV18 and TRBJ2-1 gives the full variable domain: NAGVMQNPRHLVRRRGQEARLRCSPMKGHSHVYWYRQLPEEGLKFMVYLQKENIIDESGMPKERFSAEFPKEGPSILRIQQVVRGDSAAYFCASSRTGYYNEQFFGPGTRLTVL.

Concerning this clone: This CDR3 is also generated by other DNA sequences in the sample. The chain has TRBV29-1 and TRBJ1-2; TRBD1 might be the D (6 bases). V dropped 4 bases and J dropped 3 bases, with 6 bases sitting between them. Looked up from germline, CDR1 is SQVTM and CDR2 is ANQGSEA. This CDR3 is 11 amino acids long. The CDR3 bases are TGCAGCGTTGGACAGGACTATGGCTACACCTTC. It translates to CSVGQDYGYTF.

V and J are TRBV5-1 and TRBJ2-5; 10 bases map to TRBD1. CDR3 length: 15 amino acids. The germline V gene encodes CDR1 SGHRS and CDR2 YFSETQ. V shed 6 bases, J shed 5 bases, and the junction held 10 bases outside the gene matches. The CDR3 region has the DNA TGCGCCAGCAAACACCGGGACAGGGGTTCGGAGACCCAGTACTTC. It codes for CASKHRDRGSETQYF.

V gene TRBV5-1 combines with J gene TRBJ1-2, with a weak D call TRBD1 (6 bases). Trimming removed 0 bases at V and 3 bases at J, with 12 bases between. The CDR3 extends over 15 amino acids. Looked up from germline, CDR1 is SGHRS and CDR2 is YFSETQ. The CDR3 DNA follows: TGCGCCAGCAGCTTGGAGGGGGGGCAGGACTATGGCTACACCTTC. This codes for CASSLEGGQDYGYTF.

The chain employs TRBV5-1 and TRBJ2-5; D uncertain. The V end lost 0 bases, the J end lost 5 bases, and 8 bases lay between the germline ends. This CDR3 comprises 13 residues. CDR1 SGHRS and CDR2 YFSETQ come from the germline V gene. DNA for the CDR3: TGCGCCAGCAGCTTGGGCAGATCGGAGACCCAGTACTTC. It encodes CASSLGRSETQYF.

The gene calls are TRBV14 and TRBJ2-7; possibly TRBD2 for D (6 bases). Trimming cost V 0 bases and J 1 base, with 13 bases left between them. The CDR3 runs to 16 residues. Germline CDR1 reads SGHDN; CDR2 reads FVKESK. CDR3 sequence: CASSQDLGGSSYEQYF. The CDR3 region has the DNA TGTGCCAGCAGCCAAGATCTGGGGGGATCTTCCTACGAGCAGTACTTC.

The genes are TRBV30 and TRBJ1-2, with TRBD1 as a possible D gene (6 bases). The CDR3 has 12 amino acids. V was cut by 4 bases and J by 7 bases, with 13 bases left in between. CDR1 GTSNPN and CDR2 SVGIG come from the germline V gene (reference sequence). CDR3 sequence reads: CAWTAGAGGYTF. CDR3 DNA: TGTGCCTGGACAGCAGGGGCGGGTGGCTACACCTTC.

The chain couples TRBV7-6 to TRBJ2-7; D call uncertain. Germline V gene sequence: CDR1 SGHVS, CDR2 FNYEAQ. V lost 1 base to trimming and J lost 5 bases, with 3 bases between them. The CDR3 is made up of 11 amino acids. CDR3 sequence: CASSLGNEQYF. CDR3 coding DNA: TGTGCCAGCAGCTTAGGTAACGAGCAGTACTTC.

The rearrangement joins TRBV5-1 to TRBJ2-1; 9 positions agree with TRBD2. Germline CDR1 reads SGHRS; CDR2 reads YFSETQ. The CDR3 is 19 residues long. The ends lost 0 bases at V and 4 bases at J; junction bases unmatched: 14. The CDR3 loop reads CASSLEQGSSGGAYNEQFF. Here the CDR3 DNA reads TGCGCCAGCAGCTTGGAACAGGGGAGTAGCGGGGGTGCTTACAATGAGCAGTTCTTC. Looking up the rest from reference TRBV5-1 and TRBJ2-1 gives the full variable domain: KAGVTQTPRYLIKTRGQQVTLSCSPISGHRSVSWYQQTPGQGLQFLFEYFSETQRNKGNFPGRFSGRQFSNSRSEMNVSTLELGDSALYLCASSLEQGSSGGAYNEQFFGPGTRLTVL.

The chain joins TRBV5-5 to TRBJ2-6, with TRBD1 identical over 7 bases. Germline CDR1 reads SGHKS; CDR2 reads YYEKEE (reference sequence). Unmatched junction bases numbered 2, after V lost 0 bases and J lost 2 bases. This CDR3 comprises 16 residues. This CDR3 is CASSLDRGTGANVLTF. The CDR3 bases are TGTGCCAGCAGCTTGGACAGGGGAACTGGGGCCAACGTCCTGACTTTC.

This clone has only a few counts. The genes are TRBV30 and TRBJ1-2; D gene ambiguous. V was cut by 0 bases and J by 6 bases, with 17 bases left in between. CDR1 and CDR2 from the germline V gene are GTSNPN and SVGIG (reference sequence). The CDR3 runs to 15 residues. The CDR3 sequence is CAWSVPFLGIDGYTF. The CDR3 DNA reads TGTGCCTGGAGTGTTCCATTCCTAGGCATTGATGGCTACACCTTC. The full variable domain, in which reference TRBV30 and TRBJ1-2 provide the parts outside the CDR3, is SQTIHQWPATLVQPVGSPLSLECTVEGTSNPNLYWYRQAAGRGLQLLFYSVGIGQISSEVPQNLSASRPQDRQFILSSKKLLLSDSGFYLCAWSVPFLGIDGYTFGSGTRLTVV.

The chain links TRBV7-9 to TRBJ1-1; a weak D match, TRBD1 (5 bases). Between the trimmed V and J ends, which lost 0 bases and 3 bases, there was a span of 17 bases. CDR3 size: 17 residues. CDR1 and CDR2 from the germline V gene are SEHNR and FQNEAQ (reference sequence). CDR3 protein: CASSLALRGLYDTEAFF. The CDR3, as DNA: TGTGCCAGCAGCTTAGCGCTTAGGGGATTGTACGACACTGAAGCTTTCTTT.

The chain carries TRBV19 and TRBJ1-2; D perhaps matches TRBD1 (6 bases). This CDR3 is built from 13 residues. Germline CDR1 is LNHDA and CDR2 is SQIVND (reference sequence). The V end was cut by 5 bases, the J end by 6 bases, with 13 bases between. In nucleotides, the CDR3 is TGTGCCAGTAGTGCCCAGGGGCAGGATGGCTACACCTTC. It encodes CASSAQGQDGYTF.

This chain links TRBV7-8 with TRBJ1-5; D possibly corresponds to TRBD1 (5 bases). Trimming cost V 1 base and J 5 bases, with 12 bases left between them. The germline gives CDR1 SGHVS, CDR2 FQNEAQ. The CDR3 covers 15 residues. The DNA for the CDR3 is TGTGCCAGCAGCTTAGGCGGGGGTAGGTATCAGCCCCAGCATTTT. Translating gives CASSLGGGRYQPQHF. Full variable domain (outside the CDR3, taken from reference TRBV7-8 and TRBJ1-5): GAGVSQSPRYKVAKRGQDVALRCDPISGHVSLFWYQQALGQGPEFLTYFQNEAQLDKSGLPSDRFFAERPEGSVSTLKIQRTQQEDSAVYLCASSLGGGRYQPQHFGDGTRLSIL.

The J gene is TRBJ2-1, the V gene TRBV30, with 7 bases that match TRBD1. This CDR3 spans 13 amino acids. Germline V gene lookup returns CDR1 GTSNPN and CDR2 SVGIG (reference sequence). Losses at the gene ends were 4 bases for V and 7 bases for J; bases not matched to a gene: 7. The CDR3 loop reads CAWTRGWGNEQFF. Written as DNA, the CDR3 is TGTGCCTGGACCAGGGGGTGGGGGAATGAGCAGTTCTTC.

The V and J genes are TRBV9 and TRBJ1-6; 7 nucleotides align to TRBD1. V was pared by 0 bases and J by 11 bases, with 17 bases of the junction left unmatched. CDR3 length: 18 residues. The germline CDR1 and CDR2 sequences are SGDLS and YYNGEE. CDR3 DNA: TGTGCCAGCAGCGTAGTCCTCTGGGACAGAGGGACCTTAGCACCCCTCCACTTT. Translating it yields CASSVVLWDRGTLAPLHF.

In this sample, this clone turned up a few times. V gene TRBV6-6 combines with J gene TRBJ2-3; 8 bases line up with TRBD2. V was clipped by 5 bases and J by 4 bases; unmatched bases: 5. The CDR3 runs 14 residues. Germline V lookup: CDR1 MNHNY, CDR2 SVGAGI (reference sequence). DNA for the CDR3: TGTGCCAGCAGTCAAGGACTAGCTTCAGATACGCAGTATTTT. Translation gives CASSQGLASDTQYF.

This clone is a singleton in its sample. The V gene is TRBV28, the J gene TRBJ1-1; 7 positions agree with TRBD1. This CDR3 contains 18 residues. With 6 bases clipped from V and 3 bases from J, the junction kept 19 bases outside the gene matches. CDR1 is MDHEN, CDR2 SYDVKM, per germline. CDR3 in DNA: TGTGCCAGCAGCCTAAACCGGTGGGGGCAGGGGGACGACACTGAAGCTTTCTTT. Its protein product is CASSLNRWGQGDDTEAFF.

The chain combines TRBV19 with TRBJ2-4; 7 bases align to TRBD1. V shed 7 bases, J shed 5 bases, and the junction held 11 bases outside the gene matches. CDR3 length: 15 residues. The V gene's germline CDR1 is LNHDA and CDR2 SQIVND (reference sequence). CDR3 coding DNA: TGTGCCAGTAAGGCAGGGGGTTTGGGGGAAAACATTCAGTACTTC. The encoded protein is CASKAGGLGENIQYF.

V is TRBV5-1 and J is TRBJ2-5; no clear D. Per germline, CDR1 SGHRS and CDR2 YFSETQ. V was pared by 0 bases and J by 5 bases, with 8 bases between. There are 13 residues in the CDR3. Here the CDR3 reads CASSLVVSETQYF. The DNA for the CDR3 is TGCGCCAGCAGCTTGGTAGTTTCGGAGACCCAGTACTTC.

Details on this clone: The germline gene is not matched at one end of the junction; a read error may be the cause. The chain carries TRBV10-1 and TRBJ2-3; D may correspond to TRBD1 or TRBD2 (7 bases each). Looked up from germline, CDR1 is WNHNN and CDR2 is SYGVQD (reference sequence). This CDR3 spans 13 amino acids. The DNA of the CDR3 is TGCACCAGCAGGGGGGGGGAAGAGGATACGCAGTATTTT. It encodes CTSRGGEEDTQYF.

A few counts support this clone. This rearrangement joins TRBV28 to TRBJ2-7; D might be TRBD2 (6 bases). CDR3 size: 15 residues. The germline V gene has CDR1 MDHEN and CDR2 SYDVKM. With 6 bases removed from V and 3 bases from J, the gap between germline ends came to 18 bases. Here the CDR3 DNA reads TGTGCCAGCAGCCTCCCGGGACTCTTAGTCTACGAGCAGTACTTC. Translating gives CASSLPGLLVYEQYF.

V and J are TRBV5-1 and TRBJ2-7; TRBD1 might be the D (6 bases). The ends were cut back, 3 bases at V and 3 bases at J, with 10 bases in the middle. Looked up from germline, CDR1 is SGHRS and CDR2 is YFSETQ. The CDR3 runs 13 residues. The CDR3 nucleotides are TGCGCCAGCAGCTCCGGACAGAGCTACGAGCAGTACTTC. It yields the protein CASSSGQSYEQYF.

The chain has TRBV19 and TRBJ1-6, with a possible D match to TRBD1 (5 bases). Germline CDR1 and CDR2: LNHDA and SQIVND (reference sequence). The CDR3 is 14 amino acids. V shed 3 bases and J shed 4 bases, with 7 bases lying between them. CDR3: CASSMGRYNSPLHF. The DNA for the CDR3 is TGTGCCAGTAGTATGGGGCGGTATAATTCACCCCTCCACTTT. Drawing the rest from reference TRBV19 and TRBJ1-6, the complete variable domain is DGGITQSPKYLFRKEGQNVTLSCEQNLNHDAMYWYRQDPGQGLRLIYYSQIVNDFQKGDIAEGYSVSREKKESFPLTVTSAQKNPTAFYLCASSMGRYNSPLHFGNGTRLTVT.

DNA for the CDR3: TGTGCCAGCAGCTTGGGCCCGACAGGGGGCACCTATGGCTACACCTTC. Its protein is CASSLGPTGGTYGYTF. The chain joins TRBV5-5 to TRBJ1-2; 10 bases match TRBD1. The CDR3 extends over 16 amino acids. Germline V gene lookup returns CDR1 SGHKS and CDR2 YYEKEE (reference sequence). J lost 4 bases, V lost 0 bases, and 6 bases had no gene match.

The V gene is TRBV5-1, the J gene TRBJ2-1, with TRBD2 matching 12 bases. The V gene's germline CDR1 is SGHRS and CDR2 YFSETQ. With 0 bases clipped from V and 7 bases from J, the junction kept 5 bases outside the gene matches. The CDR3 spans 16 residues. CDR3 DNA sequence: TGCGCCAGCAGCTTGGTTCCTAGCGGGAGGGTTAATGAGCAGTTCTTC. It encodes CASSLVPSGRVNEQFF.